Following are 25 T cell receptor beta chains from one sample sequenced in a study of T cell repertoires in cytomegalovirus infection. Each CDR3 protein gets one entry after TCRdb re-called the reads with MiXCR. The sample carries some 400,000 distinct CDR3 sequences, around 18% recorded once. The sample taken for sequencing was PBMCs. These receptors were obtained from a human donor in good health (CMV status not recorded). Some clones in this sample may be carry-over from other donors' samples.

The rearrangement uses TRBV4-2 and TRBJ2-1; the D is unclear. The CDR3 is made up of 16 amino acids. V lost 4 bases and J 3 bases, leaving 16 bases between the germline ends. Germline V gene sequence: CDR1 LGHNA, CDR2 YNFKEQ. Written as DNA, the CDR3 is TGTGCCAGCAGCCGAGCTTGGGCGGACGACTACAATGAGCAGTTCTTC. Its translation: CASSRAWADDYNEQFF.

This clonotype was detected a few times. The chain couples TRBV10-3 to TRBJ2-7, with D perhaps given as TRBD1 or TRBD2 (5 bases each). The CDR3 runs 12 residues. V lost 4 bases to trimming and J lost 5 bases, with 9 bases between them. The V gene's germline CDR1 is ENHRY and CDR2 SYGVKD. The chain's CDR3 is CAISGGSNEQYF. The CDR3 region has the DNA TGTGCCATCAGTGGGGGGTCCAACGAGCAGTACTTC.

This clonotype has more than one count but fewer than ten. The chain couples TRBV19 to TRBJ2-5, with 9 bases matching TRBD1. This CDR3 has 14 residues. V lost 3 bases to trimming and J lost 5 bases; unmatched junction nucleotides: 4. Germline V gives CDR1 LNHDA, CDR2 SQIVND (reference sequence). The CDR3, as DNA: TGTGCCAGTAGTATCGGACAGGGGATCGAGACCCAGTACTTC. Its protein is CASSIGQGIETQYF. The full variable domain, with the rest looked up from reference TRBV19 and TRBJ2-5, is DGGITQSPKYLFRKEGQNVTLSCEQNLNHDAMYWYRQDPGQGLRLIYYSQIVNDFQKGDIAEGYSVSREKKESFPLTVTSAQKNPTAFYLCASSIGQGIETQYFGPGTRLLVL.

The V gene is TRBV28, the J gene TRBJ1-5, with unresolved D. CDR1 and CDR2 (germline): MDHEN, SYDVKM. The CDR3 spans 17 residues. V lost 3 bases and J lost 0, with 15 bases in between. The CDR3 nucleotides read TGTGCCAGCAGTTTCTTAGCCCAAGCCTATAGCAATCAGCCCCAGCATTTT. Translating it yields CASSFLAQAYSNQPQHF.

In this sample, this clonotype turned up a few times. The chain joins TRBV6-6 to TRBJ1-3; 8 bases map to TRBD1. Germline CDR1 and CDR2: MNHNY and SVGAGI (reference sequence). The CDR3 is 19 amino acids. Trimming removed 7 bases from V and 2 bases from J; junction bases left unmatched: 19. The CDR3 DNA reads TGTGCCAGCACGGCGTACGAGGGACAGGTACCCGAGACTGGAAACACCATATATTTT. It specifies CASTAYEGQVPETGNTIYF.

The chain uses TRBV19 and TRBJ2-3, with 7 bases matching TRBD2. The CDR3 contains 16 residues. V shed 4 bases and J 3 bases; nucleotides not matched to a gene: 10. CDR1 is LNHDA, CDR2 SQIVND, per germline (reference sequence). The CDR3 region is CASSRPSGGSTDTQYF. The CDR3 coding sequence is TGTGCCAGTAGTAGGCCCTCGGGGGGTTCTACAGATACGCAGTATTTT.

The chain combines TRBV15 with TRBJ1-1; D perhaps matches TRBD1 (5 bases). Germline CDR1 and CDR2: LNHNV and YYDKDF (reference sequence). Trimming cost V 1 base and J 1 base, with 13 bases left between them. This CDR3 is built from 16 residues. CDR3 amino acids: CATSRGRRGGNTEAFF. The CDR3 bases are TGTGCCACCAGCAGAGGTAGGAGGGGAGGGAACACTGAAGCTTTCTTT.

The chain employs TRBV7-2 and TRBJ2-5; D perhaps matches TRBD1 (6 bases). This CDR3 has 14 residues. The V end lost 3 bases, the J end lost 3 bases, and 11 bases lay between the germline ends. Germline V gene data show CDR1 as SGHTA and CDR2 as FQGNSA. The DNA for the CDR3 is TGTGCCAGCAGCTTTTCAGGGGCGGAAGAGACCCAGTACTTC. Residues: CASSFSGAEETQYF.

This clonotype came up once. The J gene is TRBJ2-1, the V gene TRBV27; D perhaps matches TRBD1 (6 bases). CDR3 length: 19 residues. Trimming cost V 1 base and J 6 bases, with 25 bases left between them. CDR1 and CDR2 from the germline V gene are MNHEY and SMNVEV (reference sequence). The CDR3 spells CASSLWPPPPNRAANEQFF. The CDR3 nucleotides are TGTGCCAGCAGTTTATGGCCCCCCCCCCCCAACAGGGCCGCCAATGAGCAGTTCTTC.

This chain links TRBV7-8 with TRBJ1-5; 9 nucleotides agree with TRBD1. The CDR3 consists of 17 residues. Germline assignment: CDR1 SGHVS and CDR2 FQNEAQ. The ends lost 5 bases at V and 3 bases at J; junction bases unmatched: 11. CDR3 in DNA: TGTGCCAGCAGCCGTTCGGGGACAGGGAGAGCCAATCAGCCCCAGCATTTT. This encodes CASSRSGTGRANQPQHF.

The chain employs TRBV7-8 and TRBJ2-2; the match to TRBD1 covers 7 bases. The CDR3 loop spans 17 amino acids. V was clipped by 1 base and J by 6 bases; unmatched bases: 11. The germline V gene has CDR1 SGHVS and CDR2 FQNEAQ. CDR3 coding DNA: TGTGCCAGCAGCTTAGAGCACAGGGGCCTTAAGGCCGGGGAGCTGTTTTTT. Amino acid sequence: CASSLEHRGLKAGELFF.

In its sample, this clonotype was seen a few times. The V call is TRBV20-1, the J call TRBJ2-1, with D perhaps TRBD2 (6 bases). V lost 8 bases to trimming and J lost 9 bases, with 17 bases between them. This CDR3 spans 12 amino acids. Looked up from germline, CDR1 is DFQATT and CDR2 is SNEGSKA (reference sequence). CDR3 nucleotide sequence: TGCAGTAGTGGGGGAACTAGCCTTGAGCAGTTCTTC. Its translation is CSSGGTSLEQFF.

A few counts support this clonotype. The chain joins TRBV19 to TRBJ1-5, with D possibly being TRBD1 (5 bases). CDR1 and CDR2 (germline): LNHDA, SQIVND (reference sequence). CDR3 length equals 15 residues. V lost 7 bases and J 5 bases, leaving 18 bases between the germline ends. The CDR3 DNA reads as TGTGCCAGTACCCAGGGAGGGTTGGGGGATCAGCCCCAGCATTTT. Residues: CASTQGGLGDQPQHF.

This clonotype was recorded a few times. CDR3 loop: CASSLIRGEKLFF. Here the CDR3 DNA reads TGTGCCAGCAGCTTAATCCGGGGTGAAAAACTGTTTTTT. The rearrangement uses TRBV7-2 and TRBJ1-4; D unclear. Germline V gene lookup returns CDR1 SGHTA and CDR2 FQGNSA. V gave up 2 bases and J gave up 7 bases, with 8 bases separating them. The CDR3 sequence is 13 residues long.

This chain uses TRBV5-4 with TRBJ1-6; D perhaps matches TRBD1 (6 bases). This CDR3 region has 14 residues. CDR1 is SGHNT and CDR2 is YYREEE in the germline V gene (reference sequence). Trimming removed 2 bases from V and 8 bases from J, with 11 bases in between. This CDR3 is CASSLNRVDSPLHF. The CDR3 DNA sequence: TGTGCCAGCAGCTTAAACAGGGTGGATTCACCCCTCCACTTT.

This clonotype was counted many times. This chain connects TRBV6-5 to TRBJ2-3, with D possibly being TRBD2 (6 bases). This CDR3 spans 15 amino acids. Germline-derived CDR1 and CDR2 are MNHEY and SVGAGI. Trimming shortened V by 6 bases and J by 5 bases, and 18 bases separated the two germline ends. CDR3 nucleotide sequence: TGTGCCAGCAGCCCCCTGGGGCGCGGGGTAGATACGCAGTATTTT. This sequence encodes CASSPLGRGVDTQYF.

At least ten counts were recorded for this clonotype. The V call is TRBV5-4, the J call TRBJ2-5, with TRBD2 matching over 12 bases. Trimming removed 3 bases from V and 4 bases from J; junction bases left unmatched: 4. CDR3 length: 15 residues. Per germline, CDR1 SGHNT and CDR2 YYREEE (reference sequence). This chain's CDR3 is CASSSRTSGAETQYF. DNA for the CDR3: TGTGCCAGCAGCTCCAGGACTAGCGGGGCAGAGACCCAGTACTTC.

This clonotype was seen at least ten times. The chain employs TRBV20-1 and TRBJ1-1; TRBD1 matches at 8 bases. This CDR3 has 18 amino acids. J gave up 0 bases and V 0 bases, and 12 bases lay outside the gene matches. CDR1 is DFQATT, CDR2 SNEGSKA, per germline (reference sequence). The CDR3 nucleotides are TGCAGTGCTAGAGATTATGTGGGACAGGCTTCGGTGAACACTGAAGCTTTCTTT. Amino acids: CSARDYVGQASVNTEAFF.

This clonotype occurred a few times. This chain connects TRBV12-3 or TRBV12-4 to TRBJ2-2, with 8 bases identical to TRBD2. The CDR3 has 16 amino acids. V trimming: 5 bases; J trimming: 1 base; junction bases outside the gene matches: 6. The CDR3 region is CASSPGGTMNTGELFF. For the CDR3, the DNA is TGTGCCAGCAGTCCGGGGGGGACTATGAACACCGGGGAGCTGTTTTTT.

This chain uses TRBV7-9 with TRBJ1-1; D is possibly TRBD1 (5 bases). Germline lookup yields CDR1 SEHNR and CDR2 FQNEAQ (reference sequence). V was clipped by 3 bases and J by 3 bases, with 14 bases between them. The CDR3 is 15 amino acids. Here the CDR3 DNA reads TGTGCCAGCAGCTTGGGGGACGGCGAGTACACTGAAGCTTTCTTT. Translating gives CASSLGDGEYTEAFF.

At least ten counts were recorded for this clonotype. The rearrangement uses TRBV7-2 and TRBJ1-3, with TRBD1 as a possible D gene (5 bases). Between the trimmed V and J ends, which lost 5 bases and 0 bases, there was a span of 14 bases. The CDR3 runs to 16 residues. Germline-derived CDR1 and CDR2 are SGHTA and FQGNSA. The CDR3 DNA is TGTGCCAGCAGCCTCCAGGGCCAAAGCTCTGGAAACACCATATATTTT. Translated: CASSLQGQSSGNTIYF.

This clonotype was recorded once. The genes are TRBV5-4 and TRBJ2-7, with 9 nucleotides matching TRBD1. CDR3 length equals 17 residues. Germline V gives CDR1 SGHNT, CDR2 YYREEE (reference sequence). V was clipped by 0 bases and J by 4 bases; unmatched bases: 11. This CDR3 is CASSLGLGTGRRYEQYF. CDR3 nucleotides: TGTGCCAGCAGCTTGGGATTAGGGACAGGGCGAAGGTACGAGCAGTACTTC.

This clonotype was recorded many times. V gene TRBV7-8 combines with J gene TRBJ1-6; tentative D call: TRBD1 (5 bases). CDR1 SGHVS and CDR2 FQNEAQ come from the germline V gene. The length of the CDR3 is 15 residues. V dropped 5 bases and J dropped 9 bases, with 17 bases sitting between them. The CDR3 region is CASSQAGRAGSPLHF. CDR3 in DNA: TGTGCCAGCAGCCAGGCGGGCAGGGCGGGTTCACCCCTCCACTTT.

This clonotype was recorded at least ten times. The gene calls are TRBV7-2 and TRBJ2-1, with 9 bases fitting TRBD2. J was trimmed by 5 bases and V by 1 base; bases with no gene match: 6. This CDR3 contains 16 residues. Germline CDR1 SGHTA, CDR2 FQGNSA. CDR3 nucleotide sequence: TGTGCCAGCAGCTTAGTGGCGGGGGGGACCAACAATGAGCAGTTCTTC. Translation gives CASSLVAGGTNNEQFF.

The chain is built from TRBV24-1 and TRBJ2-1, with D possibly called TRBD1 or TRBD2 (5 bases each). In germline, CDR1 is KGHDR, CDR2 SFDVKD. The V end was cut by 7 bases, the J end by 6 bases, with 21 bases between. The CDR3 extends over 16 amino acids. CDR3 sequence: CATSRSGTTAFNEQFF. CDR3 coding DNA: TGTGCCACCAGCCGCTCCGGGACGACGGCATTCAATGAGCAGTTCTTC.